What follows is one T cell receptor beta chain and its context. Its target is not known. The primer mix had 60 Vbeta and 13 Jbeta primers. This table comes from immunoSEQ multiplex PCR, and its TCRdb copy is limited to in-frame clones, with some not included. The sample lists over 55,000 clones, about two thirds occurring once. The sample is drawn from a study of cytomegalovirus exposure and HLA in healthy donors. Study conclusions and caveats: Using a false discovery rate of 0.05, a later analysis showed that 16,951 TCR beta sequences were associated with HLA alleles.

V shed 3 bases and J shed 8 bases, with 19 bases lying between them. Germline V gene lookup returns CDR1 GTSNPN and CDR2 SVGIG (reference sequence). The CDR3 consists of 14 residues. The chain is built from TRBV30 and TRBJ1-2, with D uncertain. This sequence was found in a woman in her fifties or sixties in good health and CMV-seropositive. The sample taken for sequencing was PBMCs. Here the CDR3 reads CAWSPGGSLRGYTF. The CDR3 DNA follows: TGTGCCTGGAGCCCAGGAGGCAGCCTGAGAGGCTACACCTTC. Using reference TRBV30 and TRBJ1-2 for the parts outside the CDR3, the full variable domain is SQTIHQWPATLVQPVGSPLSLECTVEGTSNPNLYWYRQAAGRGLQLLFYSVGIGQISSEVPQNLSASRPQDRQFILSSKKLLLSDSGFYLCAWSPGGSLRGYTFGSGTRLTVV.